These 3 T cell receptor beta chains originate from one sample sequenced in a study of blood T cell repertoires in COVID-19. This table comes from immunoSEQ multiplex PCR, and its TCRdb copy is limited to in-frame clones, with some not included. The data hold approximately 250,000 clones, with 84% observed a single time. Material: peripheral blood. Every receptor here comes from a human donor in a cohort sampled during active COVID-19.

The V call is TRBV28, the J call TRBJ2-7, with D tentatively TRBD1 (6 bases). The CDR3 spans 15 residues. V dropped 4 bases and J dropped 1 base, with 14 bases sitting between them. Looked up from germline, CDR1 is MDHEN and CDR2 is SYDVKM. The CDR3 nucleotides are TGTGCCAGCAGTTATTACCAGGACAGTTCCTACGAGCAGTACTTC. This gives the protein CASSYYQDSSYEQYF.

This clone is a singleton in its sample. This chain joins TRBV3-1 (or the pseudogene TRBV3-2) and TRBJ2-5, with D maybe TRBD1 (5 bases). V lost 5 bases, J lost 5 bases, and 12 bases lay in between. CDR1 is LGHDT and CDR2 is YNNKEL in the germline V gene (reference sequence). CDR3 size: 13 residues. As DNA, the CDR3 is TGTGCCAGCAGCTCAGGGTTTTTGGAGACCCAGTACTTC. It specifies CASSSGFLETQYF.

CDR3 DNA: TGTGCCAGCAGCAGCGGGACAAGGTCCCAAGAGACCCAGTACTTC. Protein product: CASSSGTRSQETQYF. The V gene is TRBV5-4, the J gene TRBJ2-5, with D possibly TRBD2 on 7 matching bases. Per germline, CDR1 SGHNT and CDR2 YYREEE (reference sequence). The CDR3 is 15 residues long. Trimming stripped 4 bases from V and 1 base from J, with 14 bases between.